The rows below give T cell receptor beta chains drawn from one sample of a study of blood T cell repertoires in COVID-19. Method: immunoSEQ multiplex PCR; TCRdb's copy keeps in-frame clones and lacks some. This table has under 300,000 clones, approximately 86% appearing once. Sequencing was carried out using peripheral blood. Receptor source: a woman between 70 and 85 years old with active or convalescent COVID-19. CDR3s include the opening cysteine and the closing phenylalanine or tryptophan. The D gene is left open where the match is weak. Not all rows give a size; the values are once, few, many and, for expanded clones, a class.

V	J	D	length	size	DNA	CDR3
TRBV6-5	TRBJ1-1	.	15	.	TGTGCCAGCAGGCCCCCGGGATCGATGAACACTGAAGCTTTCTTT	CASRPPGSMNTEAFF
TRBV9	TRBJ2-2	TRBD2	14	.	TGTGCCAGCAATGGACGGGGGGGCACCGGGGAGCTGTTTTTT	CASNGRGGTGELFF
TRBV12-3/TRBV12-4	TRBJ2-7	.	11	few	TGTGCCAGCAGCCCCAGCTACGAGCAGTACTTC	CASSPSYEQYF
TRBV4-2	TRBJ2-1	TRBD2	16	.	TGTGCCAGCAGCCAAGGCGGGGGGAACTCCTACAATGAGCAGTTCTTC	CASSQGGGNSYNEQFF
TRBV23-1	TRBJ1-2	.	16	.	TGCGCCAGCAGTCAATTCGGACAGAGACTCTCTTATGGCTACACCTTC	CASSQFGQRLSYGYTF
TRBV15	TRBJ2-7	.	16	few	TGTGCCACCAGCAGGGGAACGTCCGCGGGCTCCTACGAGCAGTACTTC	CATSRGTSAGSYEQYF
TRBV3-1/TRBV3-2	TRBJ2-4	TRBD2	15	.	TGTGCCAGCAGCCCTTCTAGCGGGGGGTGGGACATTCAGTACTTC	CASSPSSGGWDIQYF
TRBV18	TRBJ2-5	TRBD2	16	.	TGTGCCAGCTCACCACGGACTAGCGGGGGCCAAGAGACCCAGTACTTC	CASSPRTSGGQETQYF
TRBV27	TRBJ1-3	TRBD1	20	.	TGTGCCAGCAGCCGAAAGGCAGGACAGGGACCCTACTCCTCTGGAAACACCATATATTTT	CASSRKAGQGPYSSGNTIYF
TRBV27	TRBJ1-1	.	15	once	TGTGCCAGCAGTTCGACCGCATACAGGGTAGGTGGAGCTTTCTTT	CASSSTAYRVGGAFF
TRBV27	TRBJ2-1	TRBD2	16	.	TGTGCCAGCAGTTTATCGACTAGCGGGGGGCCCAATGAGCAGTTCTTC	CASSLSTSGGPNEQFF
TRBV12-3/TRBV12-4	TRBJ1-1	.	12	once	TGTGCCAACCGACAGCTAAACACTGAAGCTTTCTTT	CANRQLNTEAFF
TRBV5-1	TRBJ2-6	.	15	once	TGCGCCAGCAGCTTGGTGAGCTCTGGGGCCAACGTCCTGACTTTC	CASSLVSSGANVLTF
TRBV19	TRBJ1-5	TRBD1	15	.	TGTGCCAGTAGTCCCCAGGGGGTTGGCAATCAGCCCCAGCATTTT	CASSPQGVGNQPQHF
TRBV6-1	TRBJ2-1	TRBD1	13	.	TGTGCCAGCAGTGAAGTCCACAGGGGGCTTTTGTTCTTC	CASSEVHRGLLFF
TRBV6-5	TRBJ2-2	.	15	.	TGTGCCAGCAGTTATCGGGGAATGAGCACCGGGGAGCTGTTTTTT	CASSYRGMSTGELFF
TRBV7-2	TRBJ2-1	TRBD1	14	.	TGTGCCAGCAGCCCAGACAGGGGAAGTAATGAGCAGTTCTTC	CASSPDRGSNEQFF
TRBV9	TRBJ1-2	TRBD1	15	.	TGTGCCAGCAGCGTGGCCATTAGGGGGCGGAATGGCTACACCTTC	CASSVAIRGRNGYTF
TRBV6-2/TRBV6-3	TRBJ2-5	.	19	.	TGTGCCAGCAGTTACGATAGAACAGGACTAAAGGCCCCCCCCGAGACCCAGTACTTC	CASSYDRTGLKAPPETQYF
TRBV6-4	TRBJ2-6	.	17	.	TGTGCCAGCAGTTACCGGCCCCCGGGGGCTGGGGCCAACGTCCTGACTTTC	CASSYRPPGAGANVLTF
TRBV5-1	TRBJ2-7	TRBD1	14	few	TGCGCCAGCAGTTACCCCGACAGGGGCTACGAGCAGTACTTC	CASSYPDRGYEQYF
TRBV5-4	TRBJ2-3	TRBD2	18	.	TGTGCCAGCAGTTCCGGGACTAGCGGGGGGGCTTGGACAGATACGCAGTATTTT	CASSSGTSGGAWTDTQYF
TRBV10-3	TRBJ2-1	.	14	once	TGTGCCATCAGTGAGTCGACGGAGTACAATGAGCAGTTCTTC	CAISESTEYNEQFF
TRBV10-1	TRBJ1-5	.	13	.	TGCGCCAGCAGTGGGGGCCTCAATCAGCCCCAGCATTTT	CASSGGLNQPQHF
TRBV25-1	TRBJ2-7	TRBD1	14	.	TGTGCCAGCAGTGCCGCCGGGACAGAGTACGAGCAGTACTTC	CASSAAGTEYEQYF
TRBV4-1	TRBJ2-7	.	15	.	TGCGCCAGCAGCCCGGGGGGACAGGCGTTCTACGAGCAGTACTTC	CASSPGGQAFYEQYF
TRBV7-2	TRBJ1-2	TRBD1	14	.	TGTGCCAGCAGCTTGGAGGGGGCCAACTATGGCTACACCTTC	CASSLEGANYGYTF
TRBV4-2	TRBJ1-5	.	13	.	TGTGCCAGCAGGGGAGGGACCAATCAGCCCCAGCATTTT	CASRGGTNQPQHF
TRBV11-2	TRBJ2-3	TRBD2	15	once	TGTGCCAGCAGCTTTAGCGGGGGGAGCACAGATACGCAGTATTTT	CASSFSGGSTDTQYF
TRBV6-5	TRBJ2-3	.	13	.	TGTGCCAGCAGTTACAGCGGCCCAGATACGCAGTATTTT	CASSYSGPDTQYF
TRBV6-2/TRBV6-3	TRBJ2-3	TRBD2	12	once	TGTGCCAGCAGCCTGGGAGGGGATACGCAGTATTTT	CASSLGGDTQYF
TRBV2	TRBJ2-7	TRBD1	14	few	TGTGCCAGCAGTGAATCCCAGGGGGCGTACGAGCAGTACTTC	CASSESQGAYEQYF
TRBV28	TRBJ1-4	.	13	few	TGTGCCAGCAGTTTAGTACGGAGTGGAAAACTGTTTTTT	CASSLVRSGKLFF
TRBV27	TRBJ2-7	.	13	.	TGTGCCAGCAGTTCTTACCTATCCTACGAGCAGTACTTC	CASSSYLSYEQYF
TRBV6-5	TRBJ2-5	.	12	few	TGTGCCAGCAGCAGGGAAAAAGAGACCCAGTACTTC	CASSREKETQYF
TRBV7-8	TRBJ2-2	.	16	.	TGTGCCAGCAGCTTAGTTCGGACAAGGGGCGACGGGGAGCTGTTTTTT	CASSLVRTRGDGELFF
TRBV18	TRBJ1-1	TRBD1	16	once	TGTGCCAGCCGACCTCGAGAAGGGACAGCGAACACTGAAGCTTTCTTT	CASRPREGTANTEAFF